This T cell receptor (beta chain) was recorded in a study of T cells after yellow fever vaccination. General study findings and limits: Weaker overall was a secondary response that nonetheless peaked faster, on day 5 versus 15. Abundant clonotypes from the bulk population could get into FACS-sorted repertoires as contaminants. Clonotype sharing between CD4 and CD8 compartments was small.

This clonotype was counted between two and nine times. Generation of TCR cDNA used 5'RACE template switching (which added a universal primer site and UMIs). MiXCR, run by TCRdb on the 5' RACE reads, gives a single entry per CDR3 protein. The sample records roughly 100,000 distinct CDR3 sequences, roughly 9% being singletons. The ends were cut back, 6 bases at V and 4 bases at J, with 16 bases in the middle. Per germline, CDR1 MNHNS and CDR2 SASEGT. The CDR3 has 15 residues. This TCR was sampled from a man between 18 and 29 years old who received the YFV17D yellow fever vaccine. Specimen: CD8+ T cells not binding an NS4B(214-222) dextramer, sorted from PBMCs, collected roughly 15 days after the first yellow fever vaccination. The chain employs TRBV6-1 and TRBJ2-1, with TRBD1 as a possible D gene (6 bases). For the CDR3, the DNA is TGTGCCAGCAGGCAGGGATGGGGGCCATACAATGAGCAGTTCTTC. Translating it yields CASRQGWGPYNEQFF.